The entry that follows covers one TCR beta chain sequence. Its binding antigen is unknown. Base quality data are lacking; no much larger clone is found one base away. Other DNA sequences within the sample encode an identical CDR3. The data stem from a study of shared clonotypes between healthy human individuals (dated by TCRdb to 2020 to 2021). The study in broad terms: A few men and two women, aged 18 to 49 years, made up the cohort. Different laboratories and diverse techniques were used to prepare libraries and sequence TCR repertoires, to increase sequencing depth and limit assay-specific biases. For each donor, three plates each were used for CD4 naive and CD4 memory, two plates were used for CD8 naive, and one plate was used for CD8 memory. To estimate repertoire size and how much clonotypes are shared between individuals, the study performed deep sequencing of blood TCR repertoires from a few healthy adults. Each donor's leukapheresis produced roughly between roughly 0.85 and 9 billion PBMCs.

What the work shows at the level of the full study, not this receptor alone: Because the study included only a small number of donors, the genetic and exposure-history diversity represented was limited. Rarefaction of sorted-subset datasets indicated incomplete sequencing despite the large sequencing depth. Higher generation probabilities were observed for clonotypes shared by all four sorted-subset donors than for non-shared clonotypes. Larger estimated clonotype richness was generally found for naive subsets than for memory subsets. When a few donors were compared, the shared fraction of clonotypes was roughly 4.8% for naive CD4, about 4% for naive CD8, about 2.5% for memory CD4, and 0.3% to 0.5% for memory CD8. Pairwise subsampling led to the expectation that sequencing depth would affect the degree of clonotype sharing among donors. Sampling was limited to blood, and TCR repertoires in tissue likely differ from TCR repertoires in blood.

There are 13 amino acids in the CDR3, from cysteine to phenylalanine inclusive. Only the CDR3 portion is preserved as DNA: 39 bases, with reading frame beginning at the first base. Trimming at the junction amounts to 6 bases on V and 2 bases on J, and the germline ends lie 10 bases apart. CDR1 and CDR2 (MDHEN, SYDVKM) derive from the germline V gene. Using the deep immunoSEQ assay, TCR CDR3 regions were amplified from genomic DNA by multiplex PCR. Extracted genomic DNA from each cell subset was distributed evenly across all wells of several immunoSEQ 96-well plates, and each plate was treated as a replicate. For sorted subsets, each replicate PCR was loaded with about 0.2 ug genomic DNA, equivalent to 30,000 or so T cell genomes. Purified libraries were quantified with a Qubit 3.0 fluorometer, sized on a Bioanalyzer 2100, and re-quantified with the KAPA Library Quantification kit. A separate single-read 150-cycle Illumina NextSeq 550 flow cell was used to sequence each immunoSEQ 96-well plate. The published analysis was carried out like this. Because the immunoSEQ output included only junctional sequences and no quality scores, the filtering could not be the same as the filtering used for full-length reads. Sequences were annotated with PyIR, a Python wrapper for IgBLAST v1.9, using IMGT germline references to assign V/J genes and CDR3. Any read was removed if the V/J assignment was weak (E-value above 1e-6), the CDR3 was missing, or the read contained stop codons, out-of-frame junctions, or ambiguous translated residues. A V3J clonotype was defined by an identical inferred V gene, J gene, and CDR3 amino acid sequence. To compute the percentage overlap between repertoires, the number of shared unique clonotypes was divided by the size of the smaller repertoire. Three approaches were used to assess repertoire richness: RTK rarefaction, the Chao1 estimator, and Recon v2.1 estimates of unobserved clonotypes. Generation probabilities for all TCRbeta clonotypes obtained by the gDNA method from a few donors were computed using OLGA. This immuneACCESS table, as held by TCRdb, lists in-frame sequences with V and J called but not all clones. Of the missing ones, under half trace to an unresolved V gene in checked studies; the others have no known cause. V, J and clone size reflect that table, while D and trimming were determined from the DNA. Counted in this sample were about 2.2 million clones; approximately 92% of them appeared once. The ten largest account for more than 1.5% of the sample.

CD8 naive samples were obtained by positive selection for CCR7 among CD45RO-negative cells, yielding a CD45RA+CCR7+ population from which TemRA cells were excluded. The donors were healthy, HIV-negative adults with no recently reported acute infections or vaccinations. All donors were Caucasian adults living in Nashville, Tennessee, USA. Blood was collected by leukapheresis, and PBMCs were isolated by Ficoll-Histopaque density gradient centrifugation and then cryopreserved in liquid nitrogen vapor phase. Analytical flow cytometry was used to check the purity and quantity of each magnetically sorted T cell population. Each sorted fraction had its genomic DNA isolated and then quantified by UV absorbance on a Nanodrop 2000c.

The rearrangement joined TRBV28 to TRBJ1-1, and the D gene may be TRBD1, 6 bases matching. Sample: naive CD8+ T cells from PBMCs. Explained via the paper, the cell subset or site label denotes: CD45RA+CCR7+. The sequence was collected from a man aged 18 to 29 in good health. Some clones in this sample may be carry-over from other donors' samples. The nucleotide sequence is TGTGCCAGCAGCCCGACAGGTAACACTGAAGCTTTCTTT. Its product reads: CASSPTGNTEAFF.